A single sample is the source of the 31 T cell receptor beta chains below, sequenced in a study of blood T cell repertoires in COVID-19. The protocol was immunoSEQ multiplex PCR, while the TCRdb copy is restricted to in-frame clones and leaves out a portion. The profile shows some 460,000 clones, more than 85% of them singletons. The sequenced sample was peripheral blood. These TCRs come from a young woman with acute or convalescent COVID-19.

The J gene is TRBJ2-1, the V gene TRBV5-1; possible D gene TRBD2, 6 bases. The V and J ends lost 2 bases and 5 bases respectively, with 8 bases between them. The germline gives CDR1 SGHRS, CDR2 YFSETQ. The CDR3 has 13 residues. DNA for the CDR3: TGCGCCAGCAGCTTTATAGCGGACAATGAGCAGTTCTTC. It is translated as CASSFIADNEQFF.

This sequence joins TRBV5-1 and TRBJ2-2; 10 bases align to TRBD1. Looked up from germline, CDR1 is SGHRS and CDR2 is YFSETQ. CDR3 length equals 17 residues. V shed 3 bases, J shed 1 base, and the junction held 6 bases outside the gene matches. The CDR3 protein is CASSSYRTGGNTGELFF. The CDR3 DNA reads as TGCGCCAGCAGCTCTTATCGGACAGGGGGGAACACCGGGGAGCTGTTTTTT.

V usage is TRBV11-2 and J usage is TRBJ1-6; the D is unclear. From germline, CDR1 is SGHAT and CDR2 FQNNGV. Trimming removed 1 base at V and 2 bases at J, with 12 bases between. CDR3 size: 17 residues. For the CDR3, the DNA is TGTGCCAGCAGCTTAGTCGGTAGGAGAACCTATAATTCACCCCTCCACTTT. Translated: CASSLVGRRTYNSPLHF.

There are a few counts of this clone. The chain recombines TRBV7-9 with TRBJ2-1; 11 bases match TRBD1. CDR1 is SEHNR, CDR2 FQNEAQ, per germline (reference sequence). The CDR3 has 15 amino acids. The ends lost 4 bases at V and 6 bases at J; junction bases unmatched: 5. In DNA, the CDR3 is TGTGCCAGCAGCTCCGGGACAGGGGGTTCCAATGAGCAGTTCTTC. It specifies CASSSGTGGSNEQFF.

V and J are TRBV28 and TRBJ2-1; 9 bases are shared with TRBD1. V shed 6 bases, J shed 3 bases, and the junction held 12 bases outside the gene matches. This CDR3 contains 17 residues. From germline, CDR1 is MDHEN and CDR2 SYDVKM. The CDR3: CASSFTLGQGNYNEQFF. The CDR3 nucleotides are TGTGCCAGCAGCTTTACCTTGGGACAGGGAAACTACAATGAGCAGTTCTTC.

The chain is built from TRBV5-4 and TRBJ2-3; possibly TRBD2 for D (6 bases). The ends were cut back, 9 bases at V and 5 bases at J, with 19 bases in the middle. This CDR3 contains 14 residues. Germline V gives CDR1 SGHNT, CDR2 YYREEE (reference sequence). Here the CDR3 DNA reads TGTGCCACCCAAGACGGGACTTTCGGAGATACGCAGTATTTT. Translating gives CATQDGTFGDTQYF.

The rearrangement joins TRBV19 to TRBJ2-3, with TRBD1 identical over 10 bases. CDR1 and CDR2 from the germline V gene are LNHDA and SQIVND (reference sequence). There are 17 residues in the CDR3. The V gene end was trimmed by 1 base and the J gene end by 5 bases; junction bases not matched to a gene: 9. The CDR3 region has the DNA TGTGCCAGTAGTATAGGGACAGGGGGGCGATCCGGAGATACGCAGTATTTT. Translating gives CASSIGTGGRSGDTQYF.

The sample holds a few counts of this clone. The chain links TRBV5-5 to TRBJ1-2, with 7 bases lining up with TRBD1. This CDR3 is built from 16 residues. Germline values: CDR1 SGHKS, CDR2 YYEKEE (reference sequence). V lost 1 base, J lost 6 bases, and 12 bases stayed unmatched. DNA for the CDR3: TGTGCCAGCAGCTTGCTAAGGACAGGCCCTCTTGATGGCTACACCTTC. Its translation is CASSLLRTGPLDGYTF.

This chain joins TRBV12-3 or TRBV12-4 and TRBJ1-5; D possibly corresponds to TRBD1 (5 bases). This CDR3 has 13 amino acids. V lost 5 bases to trimming and J lost 5 bases, with 10 bases between them. CDR3 sequence: CASSPGGDQPQHF. The CDR3 coding sequence is TGTGCCAGCAGTCCTGGGGGGGATCAGCCCCAGCATTTT.

The chain joins TRBV30 to TRBJ2-1; 8 bases align to TRBD2. Germline V gives CDR1 GTSNPN, CDR2 SVGIG (reference sequence). V shed 3 bases and J 4 bases; nucleotides not matched to a gene: 5. This CDR3 has 14 residues. The CDR3 nucleotides read TGTGCCTGGAGAACGGGGGGGGGTTACAATGAGCAGTTCTTC. Its protein is CAWRTGGGYNEQFF.

The chain is built from TRBV5-4 and TRBJ1-2; 9 nucleotides match TRBD1. The CDR3 is 18 amino acids. Germline-derived CDR1 and CDR2 are SGHNT and YYREEE (reference sequence). The ends lost 4 bases at V and 3 bases at J; junction bases unmatched: 16. The CDR3 DNA follows: TGTGCCAGCAGCCCCAGGTTGGGGACAGGGAACTTAGACTATGGCTACACCTTC. Translating gives CASSPRLGTGNLDYGYTF. Drawing the rest from reference TRBV5-4 and TRBJ1-2, the complete variable domain is ETGVTQSPTHLIKTRGQQVTLRCSSQSGHNTVSWYQQALGQGPQFIFQYYREEENGRGNFPPRFSGLQFPNYSSELNVNALELDDSALYLCASSPRLGTGNLDYGYTFGSGTRLTVV.

The chain is built from TRBV4-1 and TRBJ1-5, with D possibly matching TRBD1 (6 bases). The CDR3 is 17 amino acids. The V end was cut by 0 bases, the J end by 5 bases, with 17 bases between. Germline CDR1 is MGHRA and CDR2 is YSYEKL. CDR3 amino acids: CASSQDIGRQVHQPQHF. DNA of the CDR3: TGCGCCAGCAGCCAAGATATAGGTCGACAGGTGCATCAGCCCCAGCATTTT.

This chain joins TRBV4-1 and TRBJ2-3, with 10 bases identical to TRBD2. Losses at the gene ends were 4 bases for V and 3 bases for J; bases not matched to a gene: 10. The CDR3 is made up of 17 amino acids. Looked up from germline, CDR1 is MGHRA and CDR2 is YSYEKL. The CDR3 protein is CASSPNGAGGLTDTQYF. The CDR3 region has the DNA TGCGCCAGCAGCCCGAACGGAGCGGGGGGGCTGACAGATACGCAGTATTTT.

The chain carries TRBV12-5 and TRBJ1-1; 7 bases fit TRBD1. CDR3 size: 14 residues. Germline CDR1 is LGHNT and CDR2 is FRNRAP. V gave up 5 bases and J gave up 1 base; unmatched junction bases: 4. The CDR3 loop is CASGPGQKNTEAFF. CDR3 coding DNA: TGTGCTAGTGGTCCGGGACAGAAGAACACTGAAGCTTTCTTT.

The V call is TRBV9, the J call TRBJ1-5; 8 bases match TRBD1. This CDR3 comprises 17 residues. The V gene's germline CDR1 is SGDLS and CDR2 YYNGEE. V dropped 4 bases and J dropped 3; count of bases not matched to a gene: 12. CDR3 sequence: CASSPGGRGWDNQPQHF. CDR3 nucleotides: TGTGCCAGCAGCCCAGGGGGCAGGGGCTGGGACAATCAGCCCCAGCATTTT.

About this clone: The same CDR3 is also encoded by other DNA sequences in this sample. CDR3 amino acids: CASSLIAGSTDTQYF. DNA for the CDR3: TGTGCCAGCAGCTTAATTGCGGGAAGCACAGATACGCAGTATTTT. The V and J genes are TRBV7-3 and TRBJ2-3; weak D call: TRBD2 (6 bases). This CDR3 comprises 15 residues. Germline-derived CDR1 and CDR2 are SGHTA and FQGTGA. Trimming removed 1 base from V and 0 bases from J, with 8 bases in between.

This clone has more than one count but fewer than ten. The chain employs TRBV5-1 and TRBJ2-3; TRBD2 aligns across 7 bases. With V trimmed by 5 bases and J by 0 bases, 9 bases remained unmatched. CDR3 size: 16 residues. Looked up from germline, CDR1 is SGHRS and CDR2 is YFSETQ. CDR3 protein: CASSWGGGPSTDTQYF. The DNA of the CDR3 is TGCGCCAGCAGTTGGGGCGGGGGACCTAGCACAGATACGCAGTATTTT.

The chain carries TRBV28 and TRBJ2-5; D might be TRBD2 (5 bases). The CDR3 is made up of 14 amino acids. Germline lookup yields CDR1 MDHEN and CDR2 SYDVKM. Trimming shortened V by 6 bases and J by 5 bases, and 16 bases separated the two germline ends. The CDR3 bases are TGTGCCAGCAGCTCCCCGAGCGGTGGGGAGACCCAGTACTTC. The encoded protein is CASSSPSGGETQYF.

This clone came up once. The rearrangement links TRBV4-2 to TRBJ2-7; TRBD2 agrees at 7 bases. CDR3 length: 15 residues. The germline CDR1 and CDR2 sequences are LGHNA and YNFKEQ. The junction had 11 bases not matched to a gene; V was cut back by 7 bases and J by 2 bases. The CDR3 reads CASTLSAGEPYEQYF. The CDR3 nucleotides are TGTGCCAGCACCCTGTCCGCGGGGGAGCCCTACGAGCAGTACTTC.

V usage is TRBV2 and J usage is TRBJ1-1, with 9 bases matching TRBD1. The V gene end was trimmed by 6 bases and the J gene end by 4 bases; junction bases not matched to a gene: 6. The CDR3 sequence is 14 residues long. The germline V gene has CDR1 SNHLY and CDR2 FYNNEI. The CDR3 is CASSSGQGITEAFF. The CDR3 DNA follows: TGTGCCAGCAGCTCGGGACAGGGCATCACTGAAGCTTTCTTT.

This clone is a singleton in its sample. V usage is TRBV6-5 and J usage is TRBJ1-4; D perhaps matches TRBD1 (5 bases). The CDR3 totals 14 residues. V lost 5 bases and J 5 bases, leaving 12 bases between the germline ends. Looked up from germline, CDR1 is MNHEY and CDR2 is SVGAGI. This chain's CDR3 is CASSRGEGNEKLFF. The CDR3 DNA sequence: TGTGCCAGCAGTCGGGGGGAGGGAAATGAAAAACTGTTTTTT.

V and J are TRBV7-3 and TRBJ2-7; 9 positions match TRBD1. Germline CDR1 reads SGHTA; CDR2 reads FQGTGA. The V and J ends lost 4 bases and 6 bases, in that order; junction bases with no gene match: 4. The CDR3 spans 13 residues. CDR3: CASSSDRGTEQYF. The CDR3 DNA sequence: TGTGCCAGCAGCTCCGACAGGGGGACCGAGCAGTACTTC.

This chain joins TRBV5-1 and TRBJ2-2, with D possibly being TRBD1 (6 bases). Germline V gives CDR1 SGHRS, CDR2 YFSETQ. V was clipped by 4 bases and J by 6 bases, with 16 bases between them. This CDR3 has 15 amino acids. The CDR3 DNA reads TGCGCCAGCAGCATAACTTCAGGGGAAGCCGGGGAGCTGTTTTTT. Encoded protein: CASSITSGEAGELFF.

The V call is TRBV10-2, the J call TRBJ2-3; TRBD2 is a possible D gene (6 bases). The germline CDR1 and CDR2 sequences are WSHSY and SAAADI. CDR3 length: 15 amino acids. The V gene lost 3 bases and the J gene lost 4 bases, with 14 bases spanning the gap. The CDR3 sequence: CASSDPGLAADTQYF. The CDR3 region has the DNA TGCGCCAGCAGTGACCCGGGACTTGCAGCAGATACGCAGTATTTT.

V and J are TRBV6-5 and TRBJ1-2; D perhaps matches TRBD1 (6 bases). Germline V CDR1 and CDR2: MNHEY, SVGAGI. V lost 6 bases to trimming and J lost 4 bases, with 9 bases between them. The CDR3 length is 12 residues. CDR3 loop: CASRAGAYGYTF. The CDR3, as DNA: TGTGCCAGCAGAGCAGGGGCCTATGGCTACACCTTC.

This clone was found once. This sequence joins TRBV20-1 and TRBJ1-6; tentative D call: TRBD1 (6 bases). Trimming removed 3 bases from V and 7 bases from J, with 10 bases in between. The CDR3 has 13 amino acids. CDR1 and CDR2 (germline): DFQATT, SNEGSKA (reference sequence). The CDR3 loop reads CSASKGDNSPLHF. CDR3 in DNA: TGCAGTGCTAGTAAGGGGGACAATTCACCCCTCCACTTT.

The chain has TRBV30 and TRBJ2-4; D not resolved. V was cut by 3 bases and J by 0 bases, with 15 bases left in between. This CDR3 comprises 16 residues. CDR1 is GTSNPN and CDR2 is SVGIG in the germline V gene (reference sequence). CDR3 protein: CAWRMVGRLAKNIQYF. CDR3 sequence (DNA): TGTGCCTGGAGGATGGTTGGTCGACTAGCCAAAAACATTCAGTACTTC. Complete variable domain (other parts from reference TRBV30 and TRBJ2-4): SQTIHQWPATLVQPVGSPLSLECTVEGTSNPNLYWYRQAAGRGLQLLFYSVGIGQISSEVPQNLSASRPQDRQFILSSKKLLLSDSGFYLCAWRMVGRLAKNIQYFGAGTRLSVL.

This chain uses TRBV4-2 with TRBJ2-1, with D maybe TRBD1 (5 bases). Per germline, CDR1 LGHNA and CDR2 YNFKEQ. Trimming took 4 bases from V and 12 from J, leaving 13 bases between them. The CDR3 has 12 residues. Written as DNA, the CDR3 is TGTGCCAGCAGCCCGGACACGTCCGCGCAGTTCTTC. The encoded protein is CASSPDTSAQFF.

This clone was recorded only once. The V call is TRBV15, the J call TRBJ1-2; the D is unclear. Trimming removed 0 bases at V and 0 bases at J, with 5 bases between. CDR3 length equals 14 residues. Germline V gene data show CDR1 as LNHNV and CDR2 as YYDKDF (reference sequence). This CDR3 reads CATSREFTNYGYTF. CDR3 bases: TGTGCCACCAGCAGAGAATTTACTAACTATGGCTACACCTTC.

The V gene is TRBV4-1, the J gene TRBJ1-1, with D perhaps TRBD1 (6 bases). There are 17 residues in the CDR3. V lost 0 bases to trimming and J lost 3 bases, with 17 bases between them. CDR1 MGHRA and CDR2 YSYEKL come from the germline V gene. This CDR3 is CASSQEGGAVLDTEAFF. CDR3 coding DNA: TGCGCCAGCAGCCAAGAAGGGGGGGCAGTTTTGGACACTGAAGCTTTCTTT.

The rearrangement joins TRBV5-6 to TRBJ1-6; D perhaps matches TRBD1 (5 bases). CDR1 and CDR2 (germline): SGHDT, YYEEEE. The V and J ends lost 1 base and 8 bases respectively, with 13 bases between them. The CDR3 consists of 15 residues. CDR3 sequence reads: CASSLWAGMYSPLHF. CDR3 in DNA: TGTGCCAGCAGCTTGTGGGCAGGGATGTATTCACCCCTCCACTTT.